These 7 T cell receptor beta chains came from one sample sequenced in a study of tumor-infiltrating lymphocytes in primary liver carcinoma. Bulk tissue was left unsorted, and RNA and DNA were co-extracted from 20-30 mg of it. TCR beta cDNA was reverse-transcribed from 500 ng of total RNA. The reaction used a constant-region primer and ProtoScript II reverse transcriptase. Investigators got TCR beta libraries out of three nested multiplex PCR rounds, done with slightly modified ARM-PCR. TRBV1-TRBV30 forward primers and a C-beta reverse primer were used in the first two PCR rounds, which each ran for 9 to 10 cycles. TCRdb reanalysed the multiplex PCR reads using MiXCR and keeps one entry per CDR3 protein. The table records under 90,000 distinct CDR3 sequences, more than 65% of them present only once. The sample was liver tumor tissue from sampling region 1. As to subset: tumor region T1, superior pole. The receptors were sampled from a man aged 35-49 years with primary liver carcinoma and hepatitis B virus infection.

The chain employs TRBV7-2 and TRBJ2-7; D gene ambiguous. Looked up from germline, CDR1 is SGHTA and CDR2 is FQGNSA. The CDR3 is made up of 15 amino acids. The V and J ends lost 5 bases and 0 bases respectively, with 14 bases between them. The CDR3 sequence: CASSMGQQLSYEQYF. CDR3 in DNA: TGTGCCAGCAGCATGGGCCAGCAGCTCTCCTACGAGCAGTACTTC.

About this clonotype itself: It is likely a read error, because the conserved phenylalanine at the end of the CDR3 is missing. In nucleotides, the CDR3 is TGTGCCAGCAGTTCGGTTGACAAGGGTTCCTATGGCTACACCTCC. Its protein is CASSSVDKGSYGYTS. This chain connects TRBV28 to TRBJ1-2; D is undetermined. The CDR3 length is 15 residues. Trimming took off 4 bases at V and 4 bases at J, with 16 bases between the two ends. Per the germline V gene, CDR1 is MDHEN and CDR2 is SYDVKM.

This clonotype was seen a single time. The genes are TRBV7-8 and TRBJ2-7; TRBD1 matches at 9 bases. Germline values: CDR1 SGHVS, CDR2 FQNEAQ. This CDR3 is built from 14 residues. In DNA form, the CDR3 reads TGTGTCATCACCTTAGGGTACAGGGACAGGGACCAGTACTTC. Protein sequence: CVITLGYRDRDQYF.

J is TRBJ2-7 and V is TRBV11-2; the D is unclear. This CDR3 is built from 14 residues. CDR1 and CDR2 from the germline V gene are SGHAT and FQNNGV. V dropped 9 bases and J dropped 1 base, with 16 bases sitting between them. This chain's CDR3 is CASCLVSTSYEQYF. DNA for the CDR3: TGTGCCAGTTGCTTAGTTAGCACGTCCTACGAGCAGTACTTC.

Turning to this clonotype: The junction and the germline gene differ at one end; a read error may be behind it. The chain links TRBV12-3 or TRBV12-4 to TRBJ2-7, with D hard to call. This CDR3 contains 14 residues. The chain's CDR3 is CANRLDSSSYEQYF. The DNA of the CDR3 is TGTGCCAACAGACTCGACTCCAGCTCCTATGAGCAGTACTTC.

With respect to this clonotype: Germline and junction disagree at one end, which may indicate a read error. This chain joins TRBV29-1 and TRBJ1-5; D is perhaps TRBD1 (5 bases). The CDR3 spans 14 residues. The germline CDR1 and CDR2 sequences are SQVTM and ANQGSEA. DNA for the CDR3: TGCAGTGTTTCACCCGGGACGGCGGATCAGGCCCAGCATTTT. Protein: CSVSPGTADQAQHF.

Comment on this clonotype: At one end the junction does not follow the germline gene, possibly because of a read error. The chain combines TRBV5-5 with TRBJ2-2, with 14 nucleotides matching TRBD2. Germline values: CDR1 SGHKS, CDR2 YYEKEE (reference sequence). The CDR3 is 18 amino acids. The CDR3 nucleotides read TGTGCCAGCAGCAGGGGACTAGCGGGAGACTCGAGCACCGGGGAGCTGTCTTTT. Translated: CASSRGLAGDSSTGELSF. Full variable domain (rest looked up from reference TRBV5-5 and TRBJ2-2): DAGVTQSPTHLIKTRGQQVTLRCSPISGHKSVSWYQQVLGQGPQFIFQYYEKEERGRGNFPDRFSARQFPNYSSELNVNALLLGDSALYLCASSRGLAGDSSTGELSFGEGSRLTVL.